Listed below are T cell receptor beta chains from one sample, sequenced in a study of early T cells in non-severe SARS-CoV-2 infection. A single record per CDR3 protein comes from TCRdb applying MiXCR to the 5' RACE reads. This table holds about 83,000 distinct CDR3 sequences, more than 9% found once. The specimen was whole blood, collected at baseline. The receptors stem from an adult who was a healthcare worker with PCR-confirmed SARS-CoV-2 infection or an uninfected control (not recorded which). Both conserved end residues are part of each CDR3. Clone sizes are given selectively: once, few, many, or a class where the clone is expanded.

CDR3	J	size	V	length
CSARASWDTQYF	TRBJ2-3	few	TRBV20-1	12
CAISRNSGTDTQYF	TRBJ2-3	.	TRBV10-3	14
CASSQHSGSSYNEQFF	TRBJ2-1	few	TRBV7-8	16
CASSLTHRGTEAFF	TRBJ1-1	few	TRBV7-3	14
CASTRLIAGFAGELFF	TRBJ2-2	few	TRBV6-5	16
CASSPDGSYEQYF	TRBJ2-7	few	TRBV12-3/TRBV12-4	13
CASSTLWDTEAFF	TRBJ1-1	.	TRBV12-3/TRBV12-4	13
CASSSSAGDQETQYF	TRBJ2-5	few	TRBV5-1	15
CASSLDRGNTGELFF	TRBJ2-2	.	TRBV11-3	15
CASSPELNEQFF	TRBJ2-1	many	TRBV18	12
CASSLSLDRGAGELFF	TRBJ2-2	.	TRBV5-5	16
CASSLVGLGDYNEQFF	TRBJ2-1	many	TRBV28	16
CASSQQGDQPQHF	TRBJ1-5	.	TRBV3-1	13
CASRPSAGTNNSPLHF	TRBJ1-6	.	TRBV6-6	16
CASSVFRDIRSEAFF	TRBJ1-1	.	TRBV5-5	15
CASTPPRGLTGNTIYF	TRBJ1-3	.	TRBV12-3/TRBV12-4	16
CASTHNVAGGGNEQFF	TRBJ2-1	many	TRBV7-9	16
CASSDSAGRGGTDTQYF	TRBJ2-3	.	TRBV6-4	17
CASSSLGLPTLNEQFF	TRBJ2-1	few	TRBV5-1	16
CASSQELGTRGVGDTQYF	TRBJ2-3	once	TRBV4-2	18
CASSLEGQGRTEAFF	TRBJ1-1	.	TRBV5-1	15
CASSFTGNTEAFF	TRBJ1-1	.	TRBV27	13
CASSTRTSGPSDEQFF	TRBJ2-1	many	TRBV7-9	16
CASSPGRFIQYF	TRBJ2-4	few	TRBV11-2	12
CASSLRVTSRTDTQYF	TRBJ2-3	many	TRBV7-9	16
CASSLATSGYEQYF	TRBJ2-7	.	TRBV7-2	14
CASSLGGPQPQHF	TRBJ1-5	.	TRBV12-3/TRBV12-4	13
CASRTRPAQETQYF	TRBJ2-5	many	TRBV5-1	14
CASSLEGTRHTEAFF	TRBJ1-1	few	TRBV5-1	15
CASSRGGRYEQYF	TRBJ2-7	many	TRBV19	13
CASSRATASNEKLFF	TRBJ1-4	.	TRBV4-1	15
CASGDRGWPQHF	TRBJ1-5	.	TRBV28	12
CASSQGGSKETQYF	TRBJ2-5	many	TRBV3-1	14
CASTSRGGSWPGELFF	TRBJ2-2	.	TRBV19	16
CSATRTGYTGELFF	TRBJ2-2	few	TRBV20-1	14
CASSLAGGRSYNEQIF	TRBJ2-1	.	TRBV5-4	16